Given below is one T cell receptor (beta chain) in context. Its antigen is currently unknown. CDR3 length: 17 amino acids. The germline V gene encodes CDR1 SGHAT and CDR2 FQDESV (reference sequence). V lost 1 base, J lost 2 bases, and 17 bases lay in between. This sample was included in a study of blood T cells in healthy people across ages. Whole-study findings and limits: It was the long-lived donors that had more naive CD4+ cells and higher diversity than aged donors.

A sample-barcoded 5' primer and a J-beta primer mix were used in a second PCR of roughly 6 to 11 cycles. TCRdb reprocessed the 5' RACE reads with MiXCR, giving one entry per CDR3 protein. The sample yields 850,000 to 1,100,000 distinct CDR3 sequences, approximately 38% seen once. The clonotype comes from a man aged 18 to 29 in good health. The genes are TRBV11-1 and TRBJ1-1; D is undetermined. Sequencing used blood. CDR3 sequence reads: CASSLESLAAPNTEAFF. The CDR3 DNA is TGTGCCAGCAGCTTAGAAAGTCTGGCAGCACCCAACACTGAAGCTTTCTTT. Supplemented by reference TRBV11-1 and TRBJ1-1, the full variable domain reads EAEVAQSPRYKITEKSQAVAFWCDPISGHATLYWYRQILGQGPELLVQFQDESVVDDSQLPKDRFSAERLKGVDSTLKIQPAELGDSAMYLCASSLESLAAPNTEAFFGQGTRLTVV.